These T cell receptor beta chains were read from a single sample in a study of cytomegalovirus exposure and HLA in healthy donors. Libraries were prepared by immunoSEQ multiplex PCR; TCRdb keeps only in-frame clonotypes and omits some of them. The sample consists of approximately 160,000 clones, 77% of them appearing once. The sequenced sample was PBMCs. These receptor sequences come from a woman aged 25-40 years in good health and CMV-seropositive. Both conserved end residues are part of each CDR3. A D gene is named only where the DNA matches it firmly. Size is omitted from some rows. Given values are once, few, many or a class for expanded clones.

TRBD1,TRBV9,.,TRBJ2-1,TGTGCCAGCAGAAAAGGGGGCGATGAGCAGTTCTTC,CASRKGGDEQFF
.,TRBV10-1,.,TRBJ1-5,TGCGCCAGCAGTGAGGACGGGGTCAATCAGCCCCAGCATTTT,CASSEDGVNQPQHF
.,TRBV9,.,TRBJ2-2,TGTGCCAGCAGCGCTCTTCGTAACACCGGGGAGCTGTTTTTT,CASSALRNTGELFF
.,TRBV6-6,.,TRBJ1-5,TGTGCCAGCCAGTCCAATCAGCCCCAGCATTTT,CASQSNQPQHF
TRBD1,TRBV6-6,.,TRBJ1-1,TGTGCCAGCAGTTACGGTTATCCTCAGGGGGCCACTGAAGCTTTCTTT,CASSYGYPQGATEAFF
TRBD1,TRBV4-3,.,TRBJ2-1,TGCGCCAGCAGCCTCGGACAGGGTGGGTACAATGAGCAGTTCTTC,CASSLGQGGYNEQFF
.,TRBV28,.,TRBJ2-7,TGTGCCAGCAGCCTTGGAGTACCTCCCGCTGTAGAGCAGTACTTC,CASSLGVPPAVEQYF
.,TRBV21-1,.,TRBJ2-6,TGTGCCAGCAGCAAATCGAGGGCCGGGGGCTCTGGGGCCAACGTCCTGACTTTC,CASSKSRAGGSGANVLTF
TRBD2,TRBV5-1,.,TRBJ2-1,TGCGCCAGCAGCCCCCTAGCGGGAAAGGAGAGTCATGAGCAGTTCTTC,CASSPLAGKESHEQFF
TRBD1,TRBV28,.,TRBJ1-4,TGTGCCAGCAGTTCCCGGGACAGGGGGGGCCCTAATGAAAAACTGTTTTTT,CASSSRDRGGPNEKLFF
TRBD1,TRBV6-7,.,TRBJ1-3,TGTGCCAGCAGTTTCCTGGGACAGCCTCCCAGTGGTACTGGAAACACCATATATTTT,CASSFLGQPPSGTGNTIYF
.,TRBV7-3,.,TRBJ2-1,TGTGCCAGCAGCTTAATAGGGGGGGAGGAAAGCAATGAGCAGTTCTTC,CASSLIGGEESNEQFF
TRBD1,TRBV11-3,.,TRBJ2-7,TGTGCCAGCACGACCTCCCCAGGACAGGACCACTTCTCCTACGAGCAGTACTTC,CASTTSPGQDHFSYEQYF
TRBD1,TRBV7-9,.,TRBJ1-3,TGTGCCAGCAGCTTAGGCCGGGACAGGGTTCCTCTAAACACCATATATTTT,CASSLGRDRVPLNTIYF
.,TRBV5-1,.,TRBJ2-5,TGCGCCAGCAGCGCGGCGGGTAGGATTGAGACCCAGTACTTC,CASSAAGRIETQYF
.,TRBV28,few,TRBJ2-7,TGTGCCAGCAGTTTTTTATTGAGCTACGAGCAGTACTTC,CASSFLLSYEQYF
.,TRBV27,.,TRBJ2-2,.,CASSSEGVLRAGELFF
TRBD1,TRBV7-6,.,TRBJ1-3,TGTGCCAGCAGCCCCCAGACAGGGGGCGCGAGGGGAAACACCATATATTTT,CASSPQTGGARGNTIYF
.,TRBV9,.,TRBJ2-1,TGTGCCAGCAGCACCCGGGGGGAGCAGTTCTTC,CASSTRGEQFF
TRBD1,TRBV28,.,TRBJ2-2,TGTGCCAGCAGTACCCCCTTGTTGGACAGGGGAATCGGGGAGCTGTTTTTT,CASSTPLLDRGIGELFF
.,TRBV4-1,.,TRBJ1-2,TGCGCCAGCAGCCAAGATAATTCGGTTAGCTCCTATGGCTACACCTTC,CASSQDNSVSSYGYTF
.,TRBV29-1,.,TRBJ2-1,TGCAGCGTTGAGGCAGCCCTAGGCGGGCAGTTCTTC,CSVEAALGGQFF
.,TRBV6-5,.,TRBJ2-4,TGTGCCAGCAGCCAGGGTGGAAACATTCAGTACTTC,CASSQGGNIQYF
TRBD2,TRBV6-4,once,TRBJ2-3,TGTGCCAGCAGTGTCCCTAGTGGACTAGCGGGAGCCCCTACGCAGTATTTT,CASSVPSGLAGAPTQYF
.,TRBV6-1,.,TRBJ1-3,TGTGCCAGCAGTGACAGGGCAAGATCTGGAAACACCATATATTTT,CASSDRARSGNTIYF
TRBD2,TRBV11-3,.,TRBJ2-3,TGTGCCAGCAGCCAAGCGGGGCTCGAAGATACGCAGTATTTT,CASSQAGLEDTQYF
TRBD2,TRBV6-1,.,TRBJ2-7,TGTGCCAGCAGTGAAGCTAGCGGGATAGGTGTAGACGAGCAGTACTTC,CASSEASGIGVDEQYF
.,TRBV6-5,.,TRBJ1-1,TGTGCCAGCATTCCAGGCTTGGGCACTGAAGCTTTCTTT,CASIPGLGTEAFF
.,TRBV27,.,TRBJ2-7,TGTGCCAGCAGTTTATCGTTGGCCAACGAGCAGTACTTC,CASSLSLANEQYF
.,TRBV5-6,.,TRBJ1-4,TGTGCCAGCAGCTTGGGGCAGGGAGGGTCGGTGTTTTTT,CASSLGQGGSVFF
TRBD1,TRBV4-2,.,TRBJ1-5,TGTGCCAGCAGCCCGCTGACAGGGGGAGGTAATCAGCCCCAGCATTTT,CASSPLTGGGNQPQHF
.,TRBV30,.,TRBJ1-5,TGTGCCTGGAGTCCGGGGGTCGGGAGCAATCAGCCCCAGCATTTT,CAWSPGVGSNQPQHF
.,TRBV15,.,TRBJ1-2,TGTGCCACCAGCAGAGAGCAGGGGCTCTATGGCTACACCTTC,CATSREQGLYGYTF
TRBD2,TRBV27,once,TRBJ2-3,TGTGCCAGCACCACTATGGGAGGGAGTGGGACAGATACGCAGTATTTT,CASTTMGGSGTDTQYF
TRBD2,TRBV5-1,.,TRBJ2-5,TGCGCCAGCAGCCTGGGACTAGCGGGACGAGAGACCCAGTACTTC,CASSLGLAGRETQYF
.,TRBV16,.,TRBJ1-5,TGTGCCAGCAGCTACGGCCGGGATTTCAATCAGCCCCAGCATTTT,CASSYGRDFNQPQHF
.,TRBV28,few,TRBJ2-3,TGTGCCACCGCCCAGGGCAGTTCTAGCACAGATACGCAGTATTTT,CATAQGSSSTDTQYF